The sequence of this T cell receptor beta chain was determined in a study of T cell changes during pregnancy in multiple sclerosis. V was clipped by 5 bases and J by 0 bases; unmatched bases: 10. The CDR3 contains 16 residues. Per the germline V gene, CDR1 is MDHEN and CDR2 is SYDVKM. This clone was seen only a few times. Profiled with immunoSEQ multiplex PCR; TCRdb holds only in-frame clones, not every one. The sample contains about 75,000 clones, about 90% of which appear only once. The chain couples TRBV28 to TRBJ2-7; TRBD1 matches at 7 bases. Sample: peripheral blood, taken in the first trimester of pregnancy. The source is a female donor in good health, enrolled as a control in a pregnancy study. For the CDR3, the DNA is TGTGCCAGCAGTAAACGACAGGGTCCAAGCTCCTACGAGCAGTACTTC. It specifies CASSKRQGPSSYEQYF.